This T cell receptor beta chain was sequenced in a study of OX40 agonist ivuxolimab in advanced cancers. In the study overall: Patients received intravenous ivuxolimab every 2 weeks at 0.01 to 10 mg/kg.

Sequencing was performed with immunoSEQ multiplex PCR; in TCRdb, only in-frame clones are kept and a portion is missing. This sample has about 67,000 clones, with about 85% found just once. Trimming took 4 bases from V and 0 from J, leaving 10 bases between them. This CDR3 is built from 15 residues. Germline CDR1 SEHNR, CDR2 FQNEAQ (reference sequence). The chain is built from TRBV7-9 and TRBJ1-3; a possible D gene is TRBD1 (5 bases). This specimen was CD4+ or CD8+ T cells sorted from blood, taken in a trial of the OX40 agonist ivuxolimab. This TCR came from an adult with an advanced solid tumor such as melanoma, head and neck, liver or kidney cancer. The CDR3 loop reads CASSSTGFSGNTIYF. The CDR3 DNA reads TGTGCCAGCAGCTCTACAGGATTCTCTGGAAACACCATATATTTT.